This is a list of T cell receptor beta chains from one sample in a study of T cell responses to AZD1222 COVID-19 vaccine. TCRdb's table, derived via immunoSEQ multiplex PCR, lists solely in-frame clones and lacks some. This sample has some 120,000 clones, with about 80% found just once. Sequences were derived from peripheral blood, sampled on day 0 of AZD1222 vaccination. The receptors were sampled from an adult in good health. Both conserved end residues are part of each CDR3. D genes are given only for firm matches. A row's size may be missing; if present it is once, few, many or a size class.

TRBV5-1,once,TRBJ2-5,NA,CASSPGSGEETQYF,TGCGCCAGCAGCCCCGGTTCGGGGGAAGAGACCCAGTACTTC
TRBV6-6,NA,TRBJ2-7,TRBD1,CASSLPGTAGEQYF,TGTGCCAGCAGCCTCCCCGGGACAGCAGGCGAGCAGTACTTC
TRBV6-2/TRBV6-3,NA,TRBJ2-7,NA,CASSGSGLGSYEQYF,TGTGCCAGCAGTGGATCGGGGCTGGGTTCCTACGAGCAGTACTTC
TRBV5-8,NA,TRBJ2-5,NA,CASSFPETQYF,TGTGCCAGCAGCTTTCCCGAGACCCAGTACTTC
TRBV28,NA,TRBJ1-5,NA,CASSTHGTGQPQHF,TGTGCCAGCAGTACCCATGGGACGGGTCAGCCCCAGCATTTT
TRBV5-1,NA,TRBJ2-3,TRBD2,CASSPTSGGRDTQYF,TGCGCCAGCAGCCCGACTAGCGGGGGAAGAGATACGCAGTATTTT
TRBV7-2,NA,TRBJ2-7,TRBD2,CASSWAGGGLREQYF,TGTGCCAGCAGCTGGGCGGGGGGAGGCCTACGAGAGCAGTACTTC
TRBV4-1,few,TRBJ1-2,TRBD1,CASSPWTGENYGYTF,TGCGCCAGCAGCCCATGGACAGGGGAAAACTATGGCTACACCTTC
TRBV13,many,TRBJ1-1,NA,CASSPRTANTEAFF,TGTGCCAGCAGCCCGAGGACAGCGAACACTGAAGCTTTCTTT
TRBV30,many,TRBJ1-6,TRBD1,CAWSVVVWDRDRSPLHF,TGTGCCTGGAGTGTAGTCGTGTGGGACAGGGATCGTTCACCCCTCCACTTT
TRBV4-1,NA,TRBJ1-6,NA,CASSQGSLNSPLHF,TGCGCCAGCAGCCAAGGGAGTCTAAATTCACCCCTCCACTTT
TRBV7-3,NA,TRBJ2-1,TRBD2,CASSLSGRASLGEQFF,TGTGCCAGCAGTCTTAGCGGGAGGGCCTCTCTCGGTGAGCAGTTCTTC
TRBV6-6,NA,TRBJ2-5,NA,CASSRRTGTKETQYF,TGTGCCAGCAGCCGCAGGACTGGAACGAAAGAGACCCAGTACTTC
TRBV5-5,NA,TRBJ1-2,TRBD1,CASSLGPATGDLGYTF,TGTGCCAGCAGCTTGGGGCCCGCGACAGGGGATCTTGGCTACACCTTC
TRBV6-1,NA,TRBJ2-7,NA,CASSEDPRYEQYF,TGTGCCAGCAGTGAGGACCCTCGCTACGAGCAGTACTTC
TRBV6-2/TRBV6-3,NA,TRBJ2-1,TRBD2,CASSWDYYNEQFF,TGTGCCAGCAGTTGGGACTACTACAATGAGCAGTTCTTC
TRBV5-6,once,TRBJ1-5,NA,CASTSRGDGQPQHF,TGTGCCAGCACTTCCCGAGGGGACGGTCAGCCCCAGCATTTT
TRBV6-5,NA,TRBJ2-7,NA,CASRTTREQYF,TGTGCCAGCAGGACCACTCGAGAGCAGTACTTC
TRBV5-1,NA,TRBJ1-1,TRBD1,CASSIRQGSNTEAFF,TGCGCCAGCAGCATACGACAGGGCTCGAACACTGAAGCTTTCTTT
TRBV7-9,NA,TRBJ1-2,NA,CASTRLQGHGYTF,TGTGCCAGCACCCGTTTACAGGGCCATGGCTACACCTTC
TRBV18,NA,TRBJ1-4,NA,CASSPRAGDEKLFF,TGTGCCAGCTCACCGAGGGCTGGAGATGAAAAACTGTTTTTT
TRBV19,few,TRBJ2-1,TRBD2,CASSMGWFLAASYNEQFF,TGTGCCAGTAGTATGGGGTGGTTTCTAGCGGCTTCCTACAATGAGCAGTTCTTC
TRBV2,NA,TRBJ2-5,NA,CASSAEETQYF,TGTGCCAGCAGTGCTGAAGAGACCCAGTACTTC
TRBV18,NA,TRBJ2-5,TRBD2,CASSEGLAGVGETQYF,TGTGCCAGCTCCGAGGGACTAGCGGGAGTTGGGGAGACCCAGTACTTC
TRBV7-9,NA,TRBJ2-7,NA,CASSSFTGEENEQYF,TGTGCCAGCAGCTCATTCACGGGCGAGGAGAACGAGCAGTACTTC
TRBV27,NA,TRBJ1-1,NA,CASSPQWGNTEAFF,TGTGCCAGCAGTCCGCAGTGGGGGAACACTGAAGCTTTCTTT
TRBV6-5,NA,TRBJ2-7,TRBD1,CASSYSGQGAYEQYF,TGTGCCAGCAGTTACTCGGGACAGGGGGCCTACGAGCAGTACTTC
TRBV7-2,once,TRBJ2-5,TRBD1,CASSSGQEQETQYF,TGTGCCAGCAGCTCGGGACAGGAGCAAGAGACCCAGTACTTC
TRBV19,NA,TRBJ2-5,NA,CASSIMLGTQETQYF,TGTGCCAGTAGTATTATGCTAGGCACCCAAGAGACCCAGTACTTC
TRBV14,NA,TRBJ1-1,NA,CASSRQTNTEAFF,TGTGCCAGCAGCCGTCAGACGAACACTGAAGCTTTCTTT
TRBV6-5,few,TRBJ2-7,NA,CASSYSFRGDRTEQYF,TGTGCCAGCAGTTACTCGTTTAGAGGGGATCGCACCGAGCAGTACTTC